This TCR beta chain was identified in a study of shared T cell receptors in the human thymus. This clone has a single count. Profiling relied on immunoSEQ multiplex PCR, and the TCRdb table lists in-frame clones only, not all of them. The table records some 760,000 clones, approximately 85% of them present only once. The germline V and J ends were trimmed by 0 bases and 3 bases, with 23 bases remaining between them. This CDR3 spans 19 amino acids. The germline gives CDR1 PRHDT, CDR2 FYEKMQ (reference sequence). These data were also reused for a study on human thymus T cells. From that paper: There appeared to be biased usage of V and J genes in thymic and blood repertoires.

Sequenced input: thymocytes. This chain connects TRBV13 to TRBJ2-5, with D possibly matching TRBD1 (5 bases). The clonotype was recovered from a girl in the first two years of life with a congenital heart defect. CDR3 in amino acids: CASSLGKSGFRVTEETQYF. The CDR3 DNA reads as TGTGCCAGCAGCTTAGGAAAATCCGGGTTTCGGGTGACAGAAGAGACCCAGTACTTC.